This is a list of T cell receptor beta chains from one sample in a study of OX40 agonist ivuxolimab in advanced cancers. Assay used: immunoSEQ multiplex PCR; TCRdb lists only in-frame clones, some missing. The sample contains roughly 89,000 clones, under 90% of which appear only once. Material: CD4+ or CD8+ T cells sorted from blood, obtained in a trial of the OX40 agonist ivuxolimab. The origin of the receptors is an adult with an advanced solid tumor such as melanoma, head and neck, liver or kidney cancer. Both conserved end residues are part of each CDR3. A D gene is named only where the DNA matches it firmly. The size of a clone is reported for some rows only, either as once, few or many, or as a class for expanded clones.

j_call d_call v_call clone_size cdr3_aa cdr3_nt
TRBJ1-6 NA TRBV7-9 NA CASSPSPLLGAPLHF TGTGCCAGCAGCCCGAGCCCCCTTTTGGGGGCACCCCTCCACTTT
TRBJ1-2 NA TRBV10-3 NA CAISDHREDGYTF TGTGCCATCAGTGATCACAGGGAGGATGGCTACACCTTC
TRBJ2-1 TRBD2 TRBV5-1 NA CASSPASGGLNEQFF TGCGCCAGCAGCCCCGCTAGCGGGGGTCTCAATGAGCAGTTCTTC
TRBJ1-5 NA TRBV4-1 few CASSQAARLDNQPQHF TGCGCCAGCAGCCAAGCGGCTAGACTTGACAATCAGCCCCAGCATTTT
TRBJ2-3 TRBD2 TRBV5-1 NA CASSRGLADHTDTQYF TGCGCCAGCAGCAGGGGACTAGCTGACCACACAGATACGCAGTATTTT
TRBJ1-4 NA TRBV28 NA CASRRTRVGEKLFF TGTGCCAGCAGACGCACGAGGGTGGGGGAAAAACTGTTTTTT
TRBJ2-3 TRBD2 TRBV6-5 NA CASRTSGGKDTQYF TGTGCCAGCAGGACTAGCGGGGGGAAAGATACGCAGTATTTT
TRBJ2-1 NA TRBV5-1 NA CASSLGTYSNNEQFF TGCGCCAGCAGCTTAGGGACCTACTCAAACAATGAGCAGTTCTTC
TRBJ1-2 TRBD1 TRBV19 NA CASTPVGQGNYGYTF TGTGCCAGTACCCCCGTGGGACAGGGAAACTATGGCTACACCTTC
TRBJ2-5 NA TRBV7-9 NA CASSFRAGGGETQYF TGTGCCAGCAGCTTCCGAGCAGGGGGAGGAGAGACCCAGTACTTC
TRBJ1-1 NA TRBV28 NA CASSFEYTEAFF TGTGCCAGCAGTTTTGAGTATACTGAAGCTTTCTTT
TRBJ2-7 TRBD2 TRBV5-1 NA CASSLWTSGGGTYEQYF TGCGCCAGCAGCTTATGGACTAGCGGGGGCGGCACCTACGAGCAGTACTTC
TRBJ2-3 NA TRBV30 NA CAWRRLPRLFTDTQYF TGTGCCTGGAGGAGACTTCCTCGACTTTTCACAGATACGCAGTATTTT
TRBJ1-4 NA TRBV18 NA CASSQIGEGSGEKLFF TGTGCCAGCTCACAAATTGGAGAAGGGTCCGGGGAAAAACTGTTTTTT